These 10 T cell receptor beta chains came from one sample sequenced in a study of blood T cell repertoires in COVID-19. Data came from immunoSEQ multiplex PCR; TCRdb stores just in-frame clones and leaves some out. The sample lists over 200,000 clones, 80% occurring once. The sample comprised peripheral blood. The receptors shown here come from a human donor in a cohort sampled during active COVID-19.

V and J are TRBV4-1 and TRBJ2-1, with 13 nucleotides matching TRBD2. Germline V gene data show CDR1 as MGHRA and CDR2 as YSYEKL. The V segment lost 3 bases and the J segment 3 bases; nucleotides outside the gene matches: 5. This CDR3 comprises 17 residues. CDR3 sequence: CASSHGLAGVIYNEQFF. CDR3 sequence (DNA): TGCGCCAGCAGCCACGGACTAGCGGGAGTAATCTACAATGAGCAGTTCTTC.

The rearrangement links TRBV27 to TRBJ1-1, with D tentatively TRBD1 (5 bases). V was pared by 3 bases and J by 4 bases, with 9 bases between. The CDR3 totals 13 residues. Per germline, CDR1 MNHEY and CDR2 SMNVEV (reference sequence). This CDR3 is CASSFLGGTEAFF. The CDR3 DNA follows: TGTGCCAGCAGTTTTTTGGGGGGCACTGAAGCTTTCTTT.

The CDR3 region is CASSPRDILGDGEQFF. DNA for the CDR3: TGTGCCAGCAGTCCCCGGGACATTTTGGGGGACGGTGAGCAGTTCTTC. The chain uses TRBV27 and TRBJ2-1; perhaps TRBD1 as D (6 bases). This CDR3 region has 16 residues. Germline values: CDR1 MNHEY, CDR2 SMNVEV (reference sequence). V lost 5 bases and J 9 bases, leaving 23 bases between the germline ends.

The gene calls are TRBV5-1 and TRBJ2-5; D uncertain. The CDR3 runs to 12 residues. Germline V lookup: CDR1 SGHRS, CDR2 YFSETQ. V shed 0 bases and J shed 5 bases, with 5 bases lying between them. CDR3 DNA: TGCGCCAGCAGCTTGGCGCAGGAGACCCAGTACTTC. This encodes CASSLAQETQYF.

V and J are TRBV24-1 and TRBJ2-7, with D tentatively TRBD1 (5 bases). Germline V gives CDR1 KGHDR, CDR2 SFDVKD. CDR3 length equals 14 residues. The V end lost 5 bases, the J end lost 5 bases, and 15 bases lay between the germline ends. The CDR3 sequence: CATSGHRNTHEQYF. The CDR3 DNA follows: TGTGCCACCAGTGGACACAGGAATACCCACGAGCAGTACTTC.

J is TRBJ1-5 and V is TRBV28; 7 bases fit TRBD1. The germline gives CDR1 MDHEN, CDR2 SYDVKM. The V gene end was trimmed by 6 bases and the J gene end by 2 bases; junction bases not matched to a gene: 7. The CDR3 is 15 residues long. Here the CDR3 DNA reads TGTGCCAGCAGGTCGACAGGGAGAGGCAATCAGCCCCAGCATTTT. Protein: CASRSTGRGNQPQHF.

This clone has only one observation. The chain is built from TRBV4-1 and TRBJ2-5, with 13 bases aligning to TRBD2. J was trimmed by 1 base and V by 2 bases; bases with no gene match: 7. This CDR3 region has 18 residues. Germline CDR1 is MGHRA and CDR2 is YSYEKL. CDR3 in amino acids: CASSQSGLAGDPQETQYF. The CDR3 nucleotides are TGCGCCAGCAGCCAAAGTGGACTAGCGGGGGATCCCCAAGAGACCCAGTACTTC.

The table lists this clone with a count of one. The V call is TRBV19, the J call TRBJ2-7, with 7 bases matching TRBD1. Trimming removed 1 base from V and 3 bases from J; junction bases left unmatched: 6. The CDR3 covers 15 residues. Germline assignment: CDR1 LNHDA and CDR2 SQIVND (reference sequence). The CDR3 region is CASSIAGTVSYEQYF. CDR3 sequence (DNA): TGTGCCAGTAGTATAGCTGGGACAGTAAGCTACGAGCAGTACTTC.

CDR3 sequence (DNA): TGTGCCAGCAGTTTCGCAGGGGCCCTCTCTGGAAACACCATATATTTT. Encoded protein: CASSFAGALSGNTIYF. The chain joins TRBV28 to TRBJ1-3, with D possibly matching TRBD1 (6 bases). Germline V CDR1 and CDR2: MDHEN, SYDVKM. V lost 3 bases and J 0 bases, leaving 12 bases between the germline ends. CDR3 length: 16 residues. The complete variable domain, with remaining parts taken from reference TRBV28 and TRBJ1-3, reads DVKVTQSSRYLVKRTGEKVFLECVQDMDHENMFWYRQDPGLGLRLIYFSYDVKMKEKGDIPEGYSVSREKKERFSLILESASTNQTSMYLCASSFAGALSGNTIYFGEGSWLTVV.

The chain uses TRBV27 and TRBJ1-2; D is undetermined. CDR3 length: 13 amino acids. V was shortened by 0 bases and J by 4 bases, with 6 bases between the two germline ends. Germline V gene lookup returns CDR1 MNHEY and CDR2 SMNVEV (reference sequence). The CDR3 spells CASSLSSLYGYTF. The CDR3 nucleotides read TGTGCCAGCAGTTTATCATCTCTCTATGGCTACACCTTC.